This T cell receptor (beta chain) was found in a study of blood T cells in healthy people across ages. Findings and limits, study-wide: Long-lived and aged donors differed, with more naive CD4+ cells and higher diversity in the long-lived.

The table lists this clonotype with a few counts. Its matching antigen is unknown. Primers used in a second PCR of about 7 to 12 cycles were a sample-barcoded 5' primer and a J-beta primer mix. Template switching added a 12-random-nucleotide identifier to every cDNA molecule. Via MiXCR, TCRdb re-called the 5' RACE reads, giving one row per CDR3 protein. The repertoire holds 850,000 or so distinct CDR3 sequences, around 28% seen once, with 17% in the top ten. With 2 bases removed from V and 1 base from J, the gap between germline ends came to 12 bases. This CDR3 comprises 16 residues. The V and J genes are TRBV12-3 or TRBV12-4 and TRBJ2-4; tentatively, D is TRBD1 or TRBD2 (5 bases each). The sequencing input was blood. The source of this sequence is a woman aged 80 or over in good health. The CDR3 nucleotides read TGTGCCAGCAGTTTATGGGACCTAAAGGCCAAAAACATTCAGTACTTC. Translation gives CASSLWDLKAKNIQYF.